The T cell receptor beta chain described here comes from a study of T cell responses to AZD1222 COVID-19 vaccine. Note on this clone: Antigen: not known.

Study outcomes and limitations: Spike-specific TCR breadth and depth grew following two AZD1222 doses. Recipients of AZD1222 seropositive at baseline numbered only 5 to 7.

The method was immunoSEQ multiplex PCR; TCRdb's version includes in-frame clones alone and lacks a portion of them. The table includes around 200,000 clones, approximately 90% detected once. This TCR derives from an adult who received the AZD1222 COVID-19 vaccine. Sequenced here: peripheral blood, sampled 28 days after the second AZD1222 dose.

The CDR3: CASRNSLYEQYF. The CDR3 nucleotides read TGTGCCAGCAGAAACAGCCTCTACGAGCAGTACTTC. The chain couples TRBV27 to TRBJ2-7; no firm D call. Between the trimmed V and J ends, which lost 6 bases and 3 bases, there was a span of 9 bases. Germline V gene data show CDR1 as MNHEY and CDR2 as SMNVEV (reference sequence). The CDR3 runs to 12 residues.